The 5 T cell receptor beta chains below were found in one sample sequenced in a study of blood T cell repertoires in COVID-19 (dated by TCRdb to about 2020). Libraries were prepared through the immunoSEQ multiplex PCR assay. TCRdb took over this immuneACCESS table, retaining in-frame rearrangements with V and J assigned. Such tables are incomplete; in checked studies, under half of the missing clones stem from an unresolved V gene, and the remainder is unexplained. Here the sample has 270,000 or so clones; more than 75% occur a single time. Jointly, the top ten make up approximately 10% of the sample. Sequenced sample: peripheral blood. The source is a man between 35 and 55 years old with active or convalescent COVID-19.

The chain combines TRBV28 with TRBJ2-1, with TRBD2 as a possible D gene (5 bases). Germline V gene lookup returns CDR1 MDHEN and CDR2 SYDVKM. With 2 bases removed from V and 6 bases from J, the gap between germline ends came to 11 bases. The CDR3 covers 14 residues. The CDR3 bases are TGTGCCAGCAGTTTAGTAGCGTTTGGCAATGAGCAGTTCTTC. The encoded protein is CASSLVAFGNEQFF.

This chain joins TRBV6-5 and TRBJ1-4; 9 nucleotides align to TRBD1. Germline V gene lookup returns CDR1 MNHEY and CDR2 SVGAGI. The CDR3 is 14 amino acids. V shed 5 bases and J 6 bases; nucleotides not matched to a gene: 4. In DNA, the CDR3 is TGTGCCAGCAGTAGGGGACAGGGAGATGAAAAACTGTTTTTT. Translating gives CASSRGQGDEKLFF.

This chain joins TRBV10-2 and TRBJ1-5; the match to TRBD1 covers 7 bases. With 6 bases clipped from V and 6 bases from J, the junction kept 8 bases outside the gene matches. The CDR3 contains 14 residues. Germline-derived CDR1 and CDR2 are WSHSY and SAAADI. CDR3 in DNA: TGCGCCAGCAGGGAGACAGGGTTGGGTCAGCCCCAGCATTTT. This gives the protein CASRETGLGQPQHF.

J is TRBJ2-2 and V is TRBV5-1; perhaps TRBD1 as D (6 bases). V dropped 4 bases and J dropped 5 bases, with 18 bases sitting between them. The CDR3 spans 16 residues. From germline, CDR1 is SGHRS and CDR2 YFSETQ. CDR3 amino acids: CASSPQGSTGTGELFF. In DNA, the CDR3 is TGCGCCAGCAGCCCACAGGGATCTACTGGGACCGGGGAGCTGTTTTTT.

The rearrangement joins TRBV7-3 to TRBJ2-2; 8 positions match TRBD2. The junction had 11 bases not matched to a gene; V was cut back by 5 bases and J by 6 bases. This CDR3 comprises 16 residues. From germline, CDR1 is SGHTA and CDR2 FQGTGA. The CDR3 reads CASSKGLVDGAGELFF. CDR3 DNA: TGTGCCAGCAGCAAGGGACTAGTAGACGGCGCCGGGGAGCTGTTTTTT. Combining the CDR3 with reference TRBV7-3 and TRBJ2-2 gives the whole variable domain GAGVSQTPSNKVTEKGKYVELRCDPISGHTALYWYRQSLGQGPEFLIYFQGTGAADDSGLPNDRFFAVRPEGSVSTLKIQRTERGDSAVYLCASSKGLVDGAGELFFGEGSRLTVL.